The sequence of this T cell receptor beta chain was determined in a study of cytomegalovirus exposure and HLA in healthy donors. The PCR was carried out with 60 Vbeta primers and 13 Jbeta primers. Generated by immunoSEQ multiplex PCR, the TCRdb table keeps only in-frame clones and is missing some. The sample consists of some 120,000 clones, around 67% of them appearing once. Sampled while nominally healthy, donors likely had unrecorded immune exposures. Germline V gene lookup returns CDR1 ENHRY and CDR2 SYGVKD. Trimming removed 6 bases from V and 0 bases from J, with 5 bases in between. This CDR3 comprises 12 residues.

The sequence came from a man aged 55 to 70 in good health and CMV-seropositive. The chain couples TRBV10-3 to TRBJ2-5, with a weak D call TRBD1 (5 bases). Source material: PBMCs. CDR3 DNA: TGTGCCATCAGGGACAACCAAGAGACCCAGTACTTC. This sequence encodes CAIRDNQETQYF.